This TCR beta chain was captured by sequencing in a study of neoadjuvant nivolumab and ipilimumab in lung cancer. Study-wide results and caveats: Resected tumors had greater TCR richness and clonality than uninvolved lung. A small number of samples were TCR sequenced.

The trim removed 5 bases at V and 4 bases at J, leaving 11 bases unmatched. The CDR3 totals 16 residues. Looked up from germline, CDR1 is LNHDA and CDR2 is SQIVND (reference sequence). This clone showed up just a few times. Its antigen is as yet unknown. Method: immunoSEQ multiplex PCR; TCRdb's copy keeps in-frame clones and lacks some. The repertoire includes about 6,900 clones, around 77% of them detected once, and around 4.4% sits in the top ten. Sample: tumor tissue, taken after neoadjuvant nivolumab, alone or with ipilimumab, at or shortly before surgery. This clonotype originated in an adult with non-small cell lung cancer. The chain couples TRBV19 to TRBJ2-1; 7 bases line up with TRBD1. CDR3 nucleotide sequence: TGTGCCAGTAGTCGGACAGGACATCCCTTATACAATGAGCAGTTCTTC. It codes for CASSRTGHPLYNEQFF.